The 21 T cell receptor beta chains below all came from one sample that was sequenced in a study of shared clonotypes between healthy human individuals. Here immunoSEQ multiplex PCR was the method, and the copy in TCRdb shows in-frame clones only, minus some. The repertoire consists of some 2.3 million clones, with 85% to 95% occurring once and the leading ten covering about 0.41%. The material sequenced was naive CD4+ T cells from PBMCs. The subset denotes: CD45RA+ positively selected. The receptors were gathered from a man aged 18 to 30 in good health. Some clones in this sample may be carry-over from other donors' samples.

This chain links TRBV7-3 with TRBJ2-1, with no clear D. The germline V gene has CDR1 SGHTA and CDR2 FQGTGA. V lost 5 bases and J lost 15, with 17 bases in between. The CDR3 is 12 amino acids. The CDR3: CASSQPGLRLFF. The CDR3 DNA reads as TGTGCCAGCAGCCAACCGGGCCTCAGGTTGTTCTTC.

This clone was found once. The V and J genes are TRBV6-5 and TRBJ1-1, with D unclear. V was pared by 0 bases and J by 12 bases, with 17 bases between. From germline, CDR1 is MNHEY and CDR2 SVGAGI. CDR3 length: 14 amino acids. This chain's CDR3 is CASSYSRMPRKTFF. The CDR3 region has the DNA TGTGCCAGCAGTTACTCGAGGATGCCTCGAAAAACTTTCTTT.

V usage is TRBV9 and J usage is TRBJ2-1; possibly TRBD2 for D (6 bases). The CDR3 contains 16 residues. Germline V gene lookup returns CDR1 SGDLS and CDR2 YYNGEE. V shed 4 bases and J shed 4 bases, with 18 bases lying between them. The CDR3 loop is CASSPAGGRRYNEQFF. The CDR3 coding sequence is TGTGCCAGCAGCCCGGCTGGGGGGAGGAGGTACAATGAGCAGTTCTTC.

The rearrangement uses TRBV7-8 and TRBJ2-7; TRBD1 might be the D (5 bases). Germline-derived CDR1 and CDR2 are SGHVS and FQNEAQ. V lost 5 bases, J lost 4 bases, and 12 bases lay in between. The CDR3 length is 13 residues. The CDR3 protein is CASSPDSSYEQYF. In DNA, the CDR3 is TGTGCCAGCAGCCCTGACAGTAGTTACGAGCAGTACTTC.

V gene TRBV10-1 combines with J gene TRBJ2-3; tentative D call: TRBD2 (5 bases). Trimming stripped 3 bases from V and 4 bases from J, with 8 bases between. Per the germline V gene, CDR1 is WNHNN and CDR2 is SYGVQD (reference sequence). The CDR3 sequence is 13 residues long. This CDR3 reads CASSELRADTQYF. CDR3 nucleotide sequence: TGCGCCAGCAGTGAATTGCGGGCAGATACGCAGTATTTT.

This clone was seen a single time. This chain connects TRBV5-1 to TRBJ2-3, with TRBD2 identical over 14 bases. CDR3 length: 19 residues. Germline assignment: CDR1 SGHRS and CDR2 YFSETQ. The ends lost 2 bases at V and 0 bases at J; junction bases unmatched: 8. The CDR3: CASSFLKGLAGVSTDTQYF. In DNA form, the CDR3 reads TGCGCCAGCAGCTTTTTAAAGGGACTAGCGGGAGTTAGCACAGATACGCAGTATTTT.

This clone has more than one count but fewer than ten. This chain links TRBV2 with TRBJ1-5, with D unclear. The germline V gene has CDR1 SNHLY and CDR2 FYNNEI. This CDR3 contains 15 residues. The ends were cut back, 5 bases at V and 2 bases at J, with 13 bases in the middle. The CDR3 loop reads CASSPWTGGNQPQHF. The CDR3 bases are TGTGCCAGCAGTCCCTGGACCGGGGGCAATCAGCCCCAGCATTTT.

The chain uses TRBV12-5 and TRBJ1-3, with D unresolved. Per the germline V gene, CDR1 is LGHNT and CDR2 is FRNRAP. The CDR3 totals 13 residues. Trimming shortened V by 1 base and J by 2 bases, and 3 bases separated the two germline ends. CDR3 loop: CASGLEAGNTIYF. CDR3 coding DNA: TGTGCTAGTGGTTTGGAGGCTGGAAACACCATATATTTT.

This rearrangement joins TRBV28 to TRBJ2-2; no firm D call. Germline V CDR1 and CDR2: MDHEN, SYDVKM. V shed 2 bases and J shed 7 bases, with 14 bases lying between them. The CDR3 extends over 15 amino acids. The CDR3 sequence: CASSLSSPVGGELFF. The CDR3 DNA sequence: TGTGCCAGCAGTTTAAGCTCTCCCGTGGGCGGGGAGCTGTTTTTT.

The chain employs TRBV6-1 and TRBJ2-7; perhaps TRBD1 as D (6 bases). There are 14 residues in the CDR3. Germline CDR1 reads MNHNS; CDR2 reads SASEGT. Trimming stripped 6 bases from V and 0 bases from J, with 12 bases between. Written as DNA, the CDR3 is TGTGCCAGCAGGTCTGGGGGCAGCTCCTACGAGCAGTACTTC. It translates to CASRSGGSSYEQYF.

The chain carries TRBV7-9 and TRBJ2-1; 9 bases are a match to TRBD1. There are 18 residues in the CDR3. With 2 bases clipped from V and 9 bases from J, the junction kept 17 bases outside the gene matches. CDR1 and CDR2 from the germline V gene are SEHNR and FQNEAQ (reference sequence). The CDR3 DNA reads as TGTGCCAGCAGCTTACCAGCGTTTTGGGACAGGGTGTGGGGTGAGCAGTTCTTC. It translates to CASSLPAFWDRVWGEQFF.

The rearrangement links TRBV7-2 to TRBJ2-5; D possibly uses TRBD1 or TRBD2 (6 bases each). Germline V CDR1 and CDR2: SGHTA, FQGNSA. V shed 7 bases and J shed 0 bases, with 15 bases lying between them. The CDR3 is 15 residues long. CDR3 coding DNA: TGTGCCAGCACCCTGTCAGGGGACTACCAAGAGACCCAGTACTTC. It codes for CASTLSGDYQETQYF.

CDR3 sequence reads: CASSFGGSGANVLTF. DNA for the CDR3: TGTGCCAGCAGTTTTGGGGGCTCTGGGGCCAACGTCCTGACTTTC. This chain links TRBV6-6 with TRBJ2-6; possibly TRBD1 or TRBD2 for D (5 bases each). Deletions cut 4 bases from V and 0 bases from J, with 7 bases between. Germline-derived CDR1 and CDR2 are MNHNY and SVGAGI (reference sequence). CDR3 size: 15 residues.

The chain is built from TRBV7-2 and TRBJ2-7; 9 bases are shared with TRBD1. Germline V gene data show CDR1 as SGHTA and CDR2 as FQGNSA. The CDR3 consists of 17 residues. The trim removed 1 base at V and 0 bases at J, leaving 7 bases unmatched. The DNA for the CDR3 is TGTGCCAGCAGCTTAGGGGTAGGGACAGGGACCTCCTACGAGCAGTACTTC. It translates to CASSLGVGTGTSYEQYF.

This clone was seen once. The chain links TRBV7-2 to TRBJ2-7, with D maybe TRBD2 (6 bases). CDR1 and CDR2 (germline): SGHTA, FQGNSA. The CDR3 has 13 residues. V shed 5 bases and J shed 5 bases, with 13 bases lying between them. CDR3 coding DNA: TGTGCCAGCAGCAAGGACTATTCCAACGAGCAGTACTTC. Translation: CASSKDYSNEQYF.

CDR3 sequence: CASSQDRASYPFF. CDR3 nucleotides: TGTGCCAGCAGCCAAGACAGGGCGTCGTACCCTTTCTTT. The chain combines TRBV14 with TRBJ1-1; possible D gene TRBD1, 5 bases. The CDR3 contains 13 residues. V lost 0 bases and J 12 bases, leaving 14 bases between the germline ends. CDR1 is SGHDN, CDR2 FVKESK, per germline.

The V gene is TRBV11-2, the J gene TRBJ2-1; a possible D gene is TRBD2 (5 bases). V was clipped by 5 bases and J by 3 bases, with 20 bases between them. The CDR3 is made up of 17 amino acids. Germline-derived CDR1 and CDR2 are SGHAT and FQNNGV. CDR3 sequence (DNA): TGTGCCAGCAGCAAAACTCACCGGCTAGAGGGCTACAATGAGCAGTTCTTC. It yields the protein CASSKTHRLEGYNEQFF.

This clone was observed a handful of times. The chain couples TRBV9 to TRBJ1-5; D is perhaps TRBD1 (5 bases). There are 14 residues in the CDR3. Germline assignment: CDR1 SGDLS and CDR2 YYNGEE. The germline V and J ends were trimmed by 0 bases and 5 bases, with 9 bases remaining between them. Here the CDR3 DNA reads TGTGCCAGCAGCGTAGGCGTAGGGGATCAGCCCCAGCATTTT. Its translation is CASSVGVGDQPQHF.

V is TRBV19 and J is TRBJ2-3; no definite D call. The CDR3 extends over 14 amino acids. The V end was cut by 1 base, the J end by 1 base, with 6 bases between. In germline, CDR1 is LNHDA, CDR2 SQIVND (reference sequence). DNA for the CDR3: TGTGCCAGTAGTATAGGTCTGGGCACAGATACGCAGTATTTT. Translated, it gives CASSIGLGTDTQYF.

V gene TRBV2 combines with J gene TRBJ1-1; 8 nucleotides line up with TRBD1. V was clipped by 1 base and J by 3 bases; unmatched bases: 4. CDR3 size: 15 residues. CDR1 and CDR2 from the germline V gene are SNHLY and FYNNEI. The DNA of the CDR3 is TGTGCCAGCAGTGAAGAAGGGACAGGTTACACTGAAGCTTTCTTT. It specifies CASSEEGTGYTEAFF.

The rearrangement links TRBV7-6 to TRBJ2-5, with a tentative D call TRBD2 (5 bases). V was shortened by 3 bases and J by 5 bases, with 10 bases between the two germline ends. The CDR3 runs to 13 residues. CDR1 is SGHVS and CDR2 is FNYEAQ in the germline V gene. In DNA, the CDR3 is TGTGCCAGCAGCTTTGGAGGTCCGGAGACCCAGTACTTC. As protein: CASSFGGPETQYF.